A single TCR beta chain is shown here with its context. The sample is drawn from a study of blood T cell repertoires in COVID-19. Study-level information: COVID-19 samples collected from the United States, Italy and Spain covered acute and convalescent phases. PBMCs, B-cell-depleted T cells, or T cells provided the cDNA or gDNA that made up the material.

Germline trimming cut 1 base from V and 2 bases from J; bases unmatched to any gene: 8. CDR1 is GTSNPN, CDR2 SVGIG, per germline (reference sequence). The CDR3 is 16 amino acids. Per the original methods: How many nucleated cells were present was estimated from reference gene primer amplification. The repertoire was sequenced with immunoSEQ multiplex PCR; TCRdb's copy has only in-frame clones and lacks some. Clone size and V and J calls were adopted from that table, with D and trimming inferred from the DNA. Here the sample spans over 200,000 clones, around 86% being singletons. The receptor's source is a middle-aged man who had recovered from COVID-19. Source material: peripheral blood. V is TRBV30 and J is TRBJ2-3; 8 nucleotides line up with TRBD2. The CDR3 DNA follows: TGTGCCTGGAGTGCAAGCGGGAGCCCCTCCACAGATACGCAGTATTTT. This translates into CAWSASGSPSTDTQYF.